This is a list of T cell receptor beta chains from one sample in a study of Ad26.COV2.S vaccination and SARS-CoV-2 variants. Generated by immunoSEQ multiplex PCR, the TCRdb table keeps only in-frame clones and is missing some. The data show fewer than 500,000 clones, over 75% seen once. Specimen: peripheral blood, collected in a trial of Ad26.COV2.S vaccine versus placebo. The receptors were sampled from a person aged 18 to 59 who received the Ad26.COV2.S COVID-19 vaccine or a placebo. CDR3s include the opening cysteine and the closing phenylalanine or tryptophan. The D gene is left open where the match is weak. Size is stated for part of the rows, as once, few or many counts, or as a class when the clone is expanded.

>TRBV6-2/TRBV6-3|TRBJ1-5|-|-
TGTGCCAGCAGTTCAAGTAAGTATGGCAATCAGCCCCAGCATTTT
CASSSSKYGNQPQHF
>TRBV3-1/TRBV3-2|TRBJ2-1|TRBD2|-
TGTGCCAGCAGCCTGGGACTAGCGGGAGAGTTGGAGCAGTTCTTC
CASSLGLAGELEQFF
>TRBV5-6|TRBJ2-5|TRBD2|-
TGTGCCAGCAGCTTGGGCAGCGGGAGGGCCTCCGAGACCCAGTACTTC
CASSLGSGRASETQYF
>TRBV29-1|TRBJ1-2|-|few
TGCAGCGTTGAAGACGGAACTAACTATGGCTACACCTTC
CSVEDGTNYGYTF
>TRBV6-5|TRBJ2-7|TRBD1|-
TGTGCCAGCAGTTTGAACAGGGGGACCTACGAGCAGTACTTC
CASSLNRGTYEQYF
>TRBV9|TRBJ2-2|-|-
TGTGCCAGCAGCGCCACCCAGACTTCCGGGGAGCTGTTTTTT
CASSATQTSGELFF
>TRBV11-2|TRBJ2-7|-|-
TGTGCCAGCAGCCGTCTTGGGAGTTTTCCCCACGAGCAGTACTTC
CASSRLGSFPHEQYF
>TRBV5-1|TRBJ2-2|-|-
TGCGCCAGCAGCTTGGGGAGCGGGGAGCTGTTTTTT
CASSLGSGELFF
>TRBV2|TRBJ2-5|-|-
TGTGCCAGCAGTGAAGCGAGGACCAAGCAAGAGACCCAGTACTTC
CASSEARTKQETQYF
>TRBV7-2|TRBJ2-7|TRBD2|-
TGTGCCAGCAGCGGACCCTCCCCCTTTCTAGCGGGAGTTGACTACGAGCAGTACTTC
CASSGPSPFLAGVDYEQYF
>TRBV11-2|TRBJ1-6|-|few
TGTGCCAGCACCACCGGGTCAACAACTCACTTT
CASTTGSTTHF
>TRBV7-9|TRBJ1-2|-|once
TGTGCCAGCAGCTCCATTGGGGCGTCTAACTATGGCTACACCTTC
CASSSIGASNYGYTF
>TRBV28|TRBJ2-5|-|-
TGTGCCAGCACCCGGGACGAACTAGCTCGTTTGGAGACCCAGTACTTC
CASTRDELARLETQYF
>TRBV7-8|TRBJ2-1|-|-
TGTGCCAGCAGCCCCCGAACTAGCCAAACCTACAATGAGCAGTTCTTC
CASSPRTSQTYNEQFF
>TRBV5-4|TRBJ2-7|-|-
TGTGCCAGCAGCTTGGCCGGGGGCGGCGACGAGCAGTACTTC
CASSLAGGGDEQYF
>TRBV6-5|TRBJ2-7|TRBD1|-
TGTGCCAGCAGCCCGGGACAGGGTGGTCTCGCCGAGCAGTACTTC
CASSPGQGGLAEQYF
>TRBV10-2|TRBJ2-7|-|-
TGCGCCAGCAGATCTACTAGGAACGAGCAGTACTTC
CASRSTRNEQYF
>TRBV2|TRBJ1-5|-|-
TGTGCCAGCAGTGAAGTGACAGGTTTGCGACAGCCCCAGCATTTT
CASSEVTGLRQPQHF
>TRBV5-5|TRBJ1-1|-|-
TGTGCCAGCAGCTTGGAGGGGGTAATCACTGAAGCTTTCTTT
CASSLEGVITEAFF
>TRBV5-6|TRBJ2-7|TRBD1|-
TGTGCCAGCAGCGAGAGCCGACAGGGTTTCACTTACGAGCAGTACTTC
CASSESRQGFTYEQYF
>TRBV30|TRBJ1-6|TRBD1|-
TGTGCCTGGAAAGGACAGGGGGTTTCACCCCTCCACTTT
CAWKGQGVSPLHF
>TRBV9|TRBJ2-2|-|-
TGTGCCAGCAGCGTCGCACCGGCCAGGGGCTTCGGGGAGCTGTTTTTT
CASSVAPARGFGELFF
>TRBV12-3/TRBV12-4|TRBJ2-4|TRBD1|once
TGTGCCACCATGGGACAGATAGACATTCAGTACTTC
CATMGQIDIQYF
>TRBV5-8|TRBJ1-5|-|-
TGTGCCAGCAGCCGGCGGGGAAATCAGCCCCAGCATTTT
CASSRRGNQPQHF
>TRBV18|TRBJ2-2|TRBD2|-
TGTGCCAGCTCACCTCTAGCGGGAGCGGTAAACACCGGGGAGCTGTTTTTT
CASSPLAGAVNTGELFF
>TRBV4-1|TRBJ2-3|TRBD2|-
TGCGCCAGCAGCTTAGCGGGAGGAGGCACAGATACGCAGTATTTT
CASSLAGGGTDTQYF
>TRBV13|TRBJ2-5|TRBD1|-
TGTGCCAGCAGCTTAGAGGATGGGACAGCATCTCAAGAGACCCAGTACTTC
CASSLEDGTASQETQYF
>TRBV5-4|TRBJ2-1|TRBD2|-
TGTGCCAGCAGCCCCAGGGGTAGCGGGACAACCTACAATGAGCAGTTCTTC
CASSPRGSGTTYNEQFF
>TRBV18|TRBJ2-1|TRBD1|-
TGTGCCAGCACCACCGGGACAGGGGGTAAAAATGAGCAGTTCTTC
CASTTGTGGKNEQFF
>TRBV11-2|TRBJ2-1|-|-
TGTGCCAGCAGCTCCGAGCGGAGCTCCTACAATGAGCAGTTCTTC
CASSSERSSYNEQFF
>TRBV30|TRBJ2-1|-|-
TGTGCCTGGAGTGTGGAAGTCTCCTACAATGAGCAGTTCTTC
CAWSVEVSYNEQFF
>TRBV3-1/TRBV3-2|TRBJ2-1|TRBD2|-
TGTGCCAGCAGCCTCCGGGTAGCGGGAGGTGAGCAGTTCTTC
CASSLRVAGGEQFF
>TRBV6-5|TRBJ1-1|TRBD1|-
TGTGCCAGCAGTTACTCGAATCAGGGGGCGACGGGTGAAGCTTTCTTT
CASSYSNQGATGEAFF
>TRBV5-6|TRBJ2-3|-|-
TGTGCCAGCAGCCCCCACCGACAAGTTGTCACAGATACGCAGTATTTT
CASSPHRQVVTDTQYF
>TRBV6-5|TRBJ2-6|-|-
TGTGCCAGCAGTTACTCGACAGCTGGGGCCAACGTCCTGACTTTC
CASSYSTAGANVLTF
>TRBV10-1|TRBJ2-7|-|-
TGCGCTGAGTCTTGCGTGCAGTACTTC
CAESCVQYF
>TRBV5-8|TRBJ2-7|-|-
TGTGCCAGCAGCTTGGGGGGGACTTACTCCTACGAGCAGTACTTC
CASSLGGTYSYEQYF
>TRBV10-2|TRBJ1-3|-|-
TGCGCCAGCAGTGAGTCGTTCGGCCTTGGCTCTGGAAACACCATATATTTT
CASSESFGLGSGNTIYF
>TRBV27|TRBJ1-1|-|-
TGTGCCAGCAGTTTATTCGGGGGGAACACTGAAGCTTTCTTT
CASSLFGGNTEAFF
>TRBV15|TRBJ2-7|-|-
TGTGCCACCAGCAGAGATCACGGCAGCTACGAGCAGTACTTC
CATSRDHGSYEQYF
>TRBV20-1|TRBJ2-1|TRBD1|-
TGCAGTGCTAGTCTCGGGACAGGGCATAATGAGCAGTTCTTC
CSASLGTGHNEQFF
>TRBV13|TRBJ2-7|TRBD2|-
TGTGCCAGCAGCTTAGGTCGACTAGCGGGATATAGGTACGAGCAGTACTTC
CASSLGRLAGYRYEQYF
>TRBV3-1/TRBV3-2|TRBJ2-7|TRBD2|-
TGTGCCAGCAGCCAAGCGACTAGCGCTGACTACGAGCAGTACTTC
CASSQATSADYEQYF
>TRBV5-4|TRBJ1-2|-|-
TGTGCCAGCAGCTCAGGCGGAGCTAACTATGGCTACACCTTC
CASSSGGANYGYTF
>TRBV9|TRBJ2-1|-|few
TGTGCCAGCAGCGTCCAGGATAACAATGAGCAGTTCTTC
CASSVQDNNEQFF
>TRBV19|TRBJ2-3|TRBD2|-
TGTGCCAGTAGTATTCGAGGAGGGCGGGAGGACACAGATACGCAGTATTTT
CASSIRGGREDTDTQYF
>TRBV9|TRBJ2-3|-|-
TGTGCCAGCAGCCCAAGACTAGCAGATACGCAGTATTTT
CASSPRLADTQYF